Following are 13 T cell receptor beta chains from one sample sequenced in a study of T-cell memory formation after mild COVID-19. A single record per CDR3 protein comes from TCRdb applying MiXCR to the 5' RACE reads. Of under 250,000 distinct CDR3 sequences listed, roughly 14% were seen once; the top ten hold 2.1%. The sequencing input was PBMCs or a T cell subset sorted from them (not recorded which). The source is an adult woman who had mild COVID-19 (a few samples of this study predate the infection). Cell type and time point are not known.

This clonotype has more than one count but fewer than ten. The V and J genes are TRBV25-1 and TRBJ2-2, with no clear D. The V and J ends lost 3 bases and 3 bases respectively, with 11 bases between them. CDR1 and CDR2 from the germline V gene are MGHDK and SYGVNS. The CDR3 spans 15 residues. CDR3 sequence: CASSEATLYTGELFF. The DNA for the CDR3 is TGTGCCAGCAGTGAGGCCACCCTGTACACCGGGGAGCTGTTTTTT. Using reference TRBV25-1 and TRBJ2-2 for the parts outside the CDR3, the full variable domain is EADIYQTPRYLVIGTGKKITLECSQTMGHDKMYWYQQDPGMELHLIHYSYGVNSTEKGDLSSESTVSRIRTEHFPLTLESARPSHTSQYLCASSEATLYTGELFFGEGSRLTVL.

This chain joins TRBV6-5 and TRBJ1-2; no clear D. Looked up from germline, CDR1 is MNHEY and CDR2 is SVGAGI. The CDR3 extends over 12 amino acids. Trimming took off 7 bases at V and 4 bases at J, with 10 bases between the two ends. CDR3 protein: CASISSSYGYTF. CDR3 nucleotides: TGTGCCAGCATTAGTAGTAGCTATGGCTACACCTTC.

The rearrangement uses TRBV14 and TRBJ1-6; TRBD1 matches 7 bases. The CDR3 length is 15 residues. Germline CDR1 and CDR2: SGHDN and FVKESK. The junction had 3 bases not matched to a gene; V was cut back by 1 base and J by 6 bases. In DNA form, the CDR3 reads TGTGCCAGCAGCCAAGTAGCAGGGGGTAATTCACCCCTCCACTTT. Its translation is CASSQVAGGNSPLHF.

This clonotype appeared a few times. J is TRBJ2-7 and V is TRBV4-1; 10 bases are a match to TRBD1. Trimming at V came to 0 bases and at J to 4 bases, leaving 9 bases not matched to a gene. Germline V gene sequence: CDR1 MGHRA, CDR2 YSYEKL. This CDR3 is built from 17 residues. The CDR3 reads CASSQDLGGDRGYEQYF. The CDR3 DNA follows: TGCGCCAGCAGCCAAGATCTGGGAGGGGACAGGGGTTACGAGCAGTACTTC.

Only a few counts were recorded for this clonotype. The chain joins TRBV5-1 to TRBJ1-4; the D is unclear. Per the germline V gene, CDR1 is SGHRS and CDR2 is YFSETQ. The CDR3 is 14 residues long. V dropped 4 bases and J dropped 8 bases, with 15 bases sitting between them. CDR3: CASSVGGIREKLFF. The CDR3 DNA sequence: TGCGCCAGCAGCGTGGGAGGCATCCGCGAAAAACTGTTTTTT.

This clonotype came up many times. V is TRBV20-1 and J is TRBJ2-1; 8 bases are a match to TRBD1. The CDR3 covers 12 residues. V lost 5 bases, J lost 10 bases, and 7 bases stayed unmatched. Germline V gene sequence: CDR1 DFQATT, CDR2 SNEGSKA (reference sequence). The CDR3: CSAAPGGIEQFF. The CDR3 region has the DNA TGCAGTGCTGCCCCAGGGGGCATCGAGCAGTTCTTC.

This chain uses TRBV12-3 or TRBV12-4 with TRBJ2-5; tentative D call: TRBD2 (6 bases). The germline V and J ends were trimmed by 7 bases and 2 bases, with 17 bases remaining between them. The CDR3 is 15 residues long. The CDR3 is CASTQSSGSQETQYF. In DNA, the CDR3 is TGTGCCAGCACTCAGTCCAGCGGGTCGCAAGAGACCCAGTACTTC.

The chain is built from TRBV30 and TRBJ2-2, with 12 bases fitting TRBD2. Per germline, CDR1 GTSNPN and CDR2 SVGIG (reference sequence). The CDR3 has 16 amino acids. With V trimmed by 3 bases and J by 7 bases, 9 bases remained unmatched. In nucleotides, the CDR3 is TGTGCCTGGAGCTACTCTAGCGGGGGGGCCATCGGGGAGCTGTTTTTT. It translates to CAWSYSSGGAIGELFF.

The V gene is TRBV5-1, the J gene TRBJ1-1, with 8 bases aligning to TRBD1. The trim removed 1 base at V and 3 bases at J, leaving 8 bases unmatched. The V gene's germline CDR1 is SGHRS and CDR2 YFSETQ. This CDR3 spans 16 amino acids. CDR3 DNA sequence: TGCGCCAGCAGCTTGACAGGGGGAGTCAGGTACACTGAAGCTTTCTTT. Translated, it gives CASSLTGGVRYTEAFF.

The rearrangement joins TRBV20-1 to TRBJ1-6, with no clear D. Germline V lookup: CDR1 DFQATT, CDR2 SNEGSKA (reference sequence). Trimming took off 4 bases at V and 5 bases at J, with 18 bases between the two ends. The CDR3 sequence is 16 residues long. The CDR3 coding sequence is TGCAGTGCTAAGCCGGGCCCACTTCGGCATAATTCACCCCTCCACTTT. Translated: CSAKPGPLRHNSPLHF.

This clonotype showed up just a few times. This chain uses TRBV29-1 with TRBJ2-5; D is perhaps TRBD2 (5 bases). The CDR3 consists of 14 residues. Germline values: CDR1 SQVTM, CDR2 ANQGSEA. V lost 6 bases to trimming and J lost 1 base, with 15 bases between them. The DNA of the CDR3 is TGCAGCGTCCGGACTCTCGGAGTCCAAGAGACCCAGTACTTC. Translated: CSVRTLGVQETQYF.

The chain combines TRBV3-1 with TRBJ1-2; tentative D call: TRBD1 (6 bases). The CDR3 is made up of 16 amino acids. Germline V gene lookup returns CDR1 LGHDT and CDR2 YNNKEL (reference sequence). V was clipped by 1 base and J by 0 bases, with 12 bases between them. The CDR3 loop is CASSQGFGGANYGYTF. In DNA, the CDR3 is TGTGCCAGCAGCCAAGGGTTCGGGGGCGCTAACTATGGCTACACCTTC.

This clonotype was observed a single time. This chain connects TRBV27 to TRBJ2-2, with D uncertain. Deletions cut 8 bases from V and 5 bases from J, with 18 bases between. Germline CDR1 MNHEY, CDR2 SMNVEV (reference sequence). CDR3 length: 15 residues. DNA for the CDR3: TGTGCCAGCCGATCATCCGGGCCACAAACCGGGGAGCTGTTTTTT. It codes for CASRSSGPQTGELFF.